This passage covers 30 T cell receptor beta chains from one sample sequenced in a study of blood T cell repertoires in COVID-19. The protocol was immunoSEQ multiplex PCR, while the TCRdb copy is restricted to in-frame clones and leaves out a portion. The sample includes approximately 350,000 clones, more than 70% of them seen just once. The sample taken for sequencing was peripheral blood. The receptors originated from a man aged 25-45 years with active or convalescent COVID-19.

The chain carries TRBV5-6 and TRBJ2-5; 7 positions agree with TRBD2. Germline assignment: CDR1 SGHDT and CDR2 YYEEEE. This CDR3 is built from 13 residues. V was clipped by 3 bases and J by 2 bases; unmatched bases: 1. The CDR3 nucleotides are TGTGCCAGCAGCTCGGGACTACAAGAGACCCAGTACTTC. This codes for CASSSGLQETQYF. The whole variable domain, remainder taken from reference TRBV5-6 and TRBJ2-5, is DAGVTQSPTHLIKTRGQQVTLRCSPKSGHDTVSWYQQALGQGPQFIFQYYEEEERQRGNFPDRFSGHQFPNYSSELNVNALLLGDSALYLCASSSGLQETQYFGPGTRLLVL.

The chain uses TRBV6-6 and TRBJ2-7; D is possibly TRBD2 (6 bases). Germline-derived CDR1 and CDR2 are MNHNY and SVGAGI (reference sequence). The V end was cut by 6 bases, the J end by 6 bases, with 9 bases between. CDR3 length equals 11 residues. CDR3 loop: CASRAGREQYF. CDR3 bases: TGTGCCAGCAGGGCGGGGCGCGAGCAGTACTTC.

This clone was seen once. CDR3 loop: CASSWARGHQPQHF. The CDR3 DNA sequence: TGTGCCAGCTCCTGGGCCAGGGGGCATCAGCCCCAGCATTTT. The chain carries TRBV27 and TRBJ1-5; 8 bases match TRBD1. The J segment lost 5 bases and the V segment lost 8 bases, leaving 8 bases of the junction unmatched. Germline V gene sequence: CDR1 MNHEY, CDR2 SMNVEV (reference sequence). The CDR3 loop spans 14 amino acids.

The chain combines TRBV27 with TRBJ1-6, with no clear D. The CDR3 has 12 residues. The V end lost 5 bases, the J end lost 6 bases, and 5 bases lay between the germline ends. CDR1 MNHEY and CDR2 SMNVEV come from the germline V gene (reference sequence). Here the CDR3 DNA reads TGTGCCAGCAGTGCCGGTAATTCACCCCTCCACTTT. Translated, it gives CASSAGNSPLHF.

V and J are TRBV2 and TRBJ2-6; a weak D match, TRBD1 (6 bases). The ends were cut back, 6 bases at V and 0 bases at J, with 12 bases in the middle. There are 16 residues in the CDR3. Germline CDR1 is SNHLY and CDR2 is FYNNEI. In DNA, the CDR3 is TGTGCCAGCAGCAAAGGACAGACCTCTGGGGCCAACGTCCTGACTTTC. Translation gives CASSKGQTSGANVLTF.

The chain carries TRBV24-1 and TRBJ1-1, with D unclear. The CDR3 extends over 15 amino acids. The V end was cut by 2 bases, the J end by 0 bases, with 9 bases between. Germline-derived CDR1 and CDR2 are KGHDR and SFDVKD. The CDR3 nucleotides read TGTGCCACCAGTGATTCTGAGGCTCTGAACACTGAAGCTTTCTTT. Amino acids: CATSDSEALNTEAFF.

The chain employs TRBV7-7 and TRBJ2-3; TRBD2 is a possible D gene (5 bases). The CDR3 is 15 amino acids. Per germline, CDR1 SSHAT and CDR2 FNYEAQ (reference sequence). Between the trimmed V and J ends, which lost 5 bases and 1 base, there was a span of 13 bases. The CDR3 bases are TGTGCCAGCAGCCCCCGGACCGGGGGCACAGATACGCAGTATTTT. This codes for CASSPRTGGTDTQYF.

V and J are TRBV5-6 and TRBJ1-3; D call uncertain. Germline V gives CDR1 SGHDT, CDR2 YYEEEE. The V gene lost 0 bases and the J gene lost 3 bases, with 19 bases spanning the gap. The CDR3 covers 18 residues. The DNA of the CDR3 is TGTGCCAGCAGCTTGGGGCCCTTCCGGCCCGGAGGTGGAAACACCATATATTTT. Its protein is CASSLGPFRPGGGNTIYF.

This chain uses TRBV11-2 with TRBJ1-5, with 7 bases fitting TRBD1. The CDR3 sequence is 12 residues long. J gave up 6 bases and V 5 bases, and 1 base lay outside the gene matches. CDR1 is SGHAT and CDR2 is FQNNGV in the germline V gene. CDR3 in amino acids: CASSQGGQPQHF. CDR3 in DNA: TGTGCCAGCAGCCAGGGGGGTCAGCCCCAGCATTTT.

This clone appeared a single time. The gene calls are TRBV30 and TRBJ1-5; 7 bases fit TRBD1. V shed 2 bases and J 7 bases; nucleotides not matched to a gene: 5. Germline V lookup: CDR1 GTSNPN, CDR2 SVGIG (reference sequence). The CDR3 consists of 13 residues. This CDR3 is CAWSPDRDQPQHF. The CDR3 region has the DNA TGTGCCTGGAGTCCAGACAGGGACCAGCCCCAGCATTTT.

The genes are TRBV6-5 and TRBJ2-1; TRBD2 aligns across 10 bases. CDR3 size: 14 residues. The V gene's germline CDR1 is MNHEY and CDR2 SVGAGI. After removal of 5 bases from V and 7 bases from J, the junction contained 5 bases not matched to a gene. The CDR3 region is CASSQRGGWNEQFF. The CDR3, as DNA: TGTGCCAGCAGTCAGCGGGGGGGTTGGAATGAGCAGTTCTTC.

This clone has just a few counts. The CDR3 region is CASSLSPDRVATGELFF. The CDR3 coding sequence is TGTGCCAGCAGCTTAAGCCCGGACAGGGTGGCCACCGGGGAGCTGTTTTTT. The chain employs TRBV7-2 and TRBJ2-2, with 8 bases identical to TRBD1. V shed 2 bases, J shed 4 bases, and the junction held 9 bases outside the gene matches. Germline-derived CDR1 and CDR2 are SGHTA and FQGNSA. CDR3 length equals 17 residues.

This clone was seen a few times. The junction departs from germline at one end; a sequencing error may be responsible. The V and J genes are TRBV5-1 and TRBJ1-4; D may be TRBD1 (6 bases). This CDR3 contains 16 residues. Per the germline V gene, CDR1 is SGHRS and CDR2 is YFSETQ. In DNA form, the CDR3 reads TGCGCCAGCAGCTTTACAGGGCAATATGGTAATGGAAAACTGTTTTTT. Translating gives CASSFTGQYGNGKLFF.

The chain links TRBV29-1 to TRBJ1-2, with TRBD1 as a possible D gene (5 bases). The germline V gene has CDR1 SQVTM and CDR2 ANQGSEA. Trimming removed 2 bases from V and 4 bases from J, with 8 bases in between. CDR3 size: 12 residues. The CDR3 nucleotides are TGCAGCGTTGAATCCGGGGGCTATGGCTACACCTTC. Its protein product is CSVESGGYGYTF.

This chain links TRBV18 with TRBJ1-1, with D possibly TRBD1 on 6 matching bases. Germline assignment: CDR1 KGHSH and CDR2 LQKENI. Deletions cut 3 bases from V and 1 base from J, with 24 bases between. CDR3 length: 19 residues. DNA of the CDR3: TGTGCCAGCTCACCTAAGACGGGGGGCACAGGCCCGTCGAACACTGAAGCTTTCTTT. Encoded protein: CASSPKTGGTGPSNTEAFF.

The CDR3 DNA reads as TGCGCCAGCAGCCCTTTAGCGGTCCAAGCCGGGGAGCTGTTTTTT. Translated: CASSPLAVQAGELFF. The J gene is TRBJ2-2, the V gene TRBV5-1; a possible D gene is TRBD2 (6 bases). Germline-derived CDR1 and CDR2 are SGHRS and YFSETQ. The CDR3 covers 15 residues. Trimming shortened V by 4 bases and J by 6 bases, and 16 bases separated the two germline ends.

The chain recombines TRBV10-3 with TRBJ1-2, with 9 nucleotides matching TRBD1. The J segment lost 1 base and the V segment lost 10 bases, leaving 10 bases of the junction unmatched. CDR3 length equals 15 residues. The germline CDR1 and CDR2 sequences are ENHRY and SYGVKD. The CDR3 spells CATILDRGHNYGYTF. The CDR3 DNA reads TGTGCCACGATCCTGGACAGGGGCCATAACTATGGCTACACCTTC.

CDR3 in amino acids: CASSLAGAGELFF. The DNA of the CDR3 is TGTGCCAGCAGCTTAGCGGGGGCCGGGGAGCTGTTTTTT. The V and J genes are TRBV7-3 and TRBJ2-2; the match to TRBD2 covers 7 bases. The V segment lost 2 bases and the J segment 6 bases; nucleotides outside the gene matches: 0. Germline V lookup: CDR1 SGHTA, CDR2 FQGTGA. The CDR3 runs 13 residues.

The chain carries TRBV5-4 and TRBJ2-7, with 7 positions matching TRBD2. Trimming took 2 bases from V and 4 from J; bases not matched to a gene: 9. The V gene's germline CDR1 is SGHNT and CDR2 YYREEE (reference sequence). The CDR3 length is 15 residues. The chain's CDR3 is CASSFVGRWGYEQYF. Written as DNA, the CDR3 is TGTGCCAGCAGCTTCGTCGGGAGGTGGGGTTACGAGCAGTACTTC.

This chain uses TRBV28 with TRBJ1-1, with 12 bases lining up with TRBD1. This CDR3 region has 16 residues. Per germline, CDR1 MDHEN and CDR2 SYDVKM. Trimming took 8 bases from V and 5 from J; bases not matched to a gene: 12. The CDR3 is CASEPRDRGPWTEAFF. CDR3 DNA sequence: TGTGCCAGCGAACCCCGGGACAGGGGGCCGTGGACTGAAGCTTTCTTT.

This chain connects TRBV6-2 or TRBV6-3 to TRBJ1-1; maybe TRBD1 (6 bases). Germline values: CDR1 MNHEY, CDR2 SVGEGT. This CDR3 has 14 residues. V was pared by 2 bases and J by 4 bases, with 11 bases between. Here the CDR3 reads CASSYIGQTTEAFF. For the CDR3, the DNA is TGTGCCAGCAGTTACATTGGACAGACCACTGAAGCTTTCTTT.

The genes are TRBV19 and TRBJ1-1; D is possibly TRBD1 (6 bases). V was clipped by 4 bases and J by 4 bases, with 19 bases between them. Germline CDR1 reads LNHDA; CDR2 reads SQIVND (reference sequence). There are 16 residues in the CDR3. The CDR3 sequence: CASSRLPGTHGTEAFF. Written as DNA, the CDR3 is TGTGCCAGTAGTAGACTACCCGGGACACACGGCACTGAAGCTTTCTTT. Variable domain in full (rest from reference TRBV19 and TRBJ1-1): DGGITQSPKYLFRKEGQNVTLSCEQNLNHDAMYWYRQDPGQGLRLIYYSQIVNDFQKGDIAEGYSVSREKKESFPLTVTSAQKNPTAFYLCASSRLPGTHGTEAFFGQGTRLTVV.

V usage is TRBV19 and J usage is TRBJ2-1, with 8 bases fitting TRBD2. Per germline, CDR1 LNHDA and CDR2 SQIVND (reference sequence). The length of the CDR3 is 17 residues. J was trimmed by 7 bases and V by 7 bases; bases with no gene match: 18. CDR3 bases: TGTGCCAGTAAGGGGGACACGAACTTACTAGCGGCGAATGAGCAGTTCTTC. It yields the protein CASKGDTNLLAANEQFF.

This clone was observed once. The chain couples TRBV5-1 to TRBJ1-4; no definite D call. Germline V gene data show CDR1 as SGHRS and CDR2 as YFSETQ. Trimming left V 3 bases short and J 8 bases short, with 17 bases between. The CDR3 sequence is 15 residues long. The CDR3 loop reads CASSSGSPGGEKLFF. CDR3 nucleotides: TGCGCCAGCAGCTCCGGGTCCCCCGGAGGGGAAAAACTGTTTTTT.

The chain joins TRBV5-1 to TRBJ2-7; weak D call: TRBD1 (6 bases). The CDR3 is made up of 15 amino acids. Looked up from germline, CDR1 is SGHRS and CDR2 is YFSETQ. V dropped 3 bases and J dropped 2 bases, with 15 bases sitting between them. The CDR3 protein is CASSSGGQWAYEQYF. CDR3 nucleotides: TGCGCCAGCAGCTCCGGAGGACAGTGGGCCTACGAGCAGTACTTC.

The chain employs TRBV6-5 and TRBJ2-7; the D gene is possibly TRBD1 (6 bases). The CDR3 runs to 12 residues. Germline CDR1 reads MNHEY; CDR2 reads SVGAGI. Trimming cost V 7 bases and J 7 bases, with 14 bases left between them. For the CDR3, the DNA is TGTGCCAGCACGGCAGGGGTGGGGGAGCAGTACTTC. Translated, it gives CASTAGVGEQYF.

The rearrangement links TRBV2 to TRBJ2-7; 7 bases agree with TRBD2. CDR1 is SNHLY and CDR2 is FYNNEI in the germline V gene. Germline trimming cut 8 bases from V and 1 base from J; bases unmatched to any gene: 17. The length of the CDR3 is 17 residues. CDR3 loop: CASGIGFEGGPSYEQYF. Written as DNA, the CDR3 is TGTGCCAGCGGTATCGGTTTCGAGGGAGGGCCTTCCTACGAGCAGTACTTC.

The V gene is TRBV29-1, the J gene TRBJ2-3; TRBD1 agrees at 11 bases. The CDR3 has 15 amino acids. The ends lost 7 bases at V and 1 base at J; junction bases unmatched: 7. Germline V CDR1 and CDR2: SQVTM, ANQGSEA. CDR3 DNA sequence: TGCAGCGCCGGAAAGGACAGGGGGCGCACAGATACGCAGTATTTT. It encodes CSAGKDRGRTDTQYF.

The chain joins TRBV9 to TRBJ2-1; 9 positions agree with TRBD1. The junction had 6 bases not matched to a gene; V was cut back by 7 bases and J by 7 bases. Germline V gives CDR1 SGDLS, CDR2 YYNGEE. This CDR3 comprises 13 residues. The CDR3 protein is CASCRDRANEQFF. CDR3 DNA: TGTGCCAGCTGCCGGGACAGGGCTAATGAGCAGTTCTTC.

The chain combines TRBV7-6 with TRBJ1-6; D might be TRBD1 (6 bases). The V and J ends lost 5 bases and 7 bases respectively, with 12 bases between them. Germline lookup yields CDR1 SGHVS and CDR2 FNYEAQ. This CDR3 spans 14 amino acids. CDR3: CASSPRGLNSPLHF. The CDR3 DNA follows: TGTGCCAGCAGCCCCAGGGGATTAAATTCACCCCTCCACTTT.